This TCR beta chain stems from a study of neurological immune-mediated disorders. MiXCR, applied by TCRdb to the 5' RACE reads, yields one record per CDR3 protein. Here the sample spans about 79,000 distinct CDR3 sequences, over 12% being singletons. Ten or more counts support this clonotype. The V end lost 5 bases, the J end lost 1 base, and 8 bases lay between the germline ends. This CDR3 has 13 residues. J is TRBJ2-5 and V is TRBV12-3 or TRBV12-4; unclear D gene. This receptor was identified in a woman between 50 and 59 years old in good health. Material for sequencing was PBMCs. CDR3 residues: CASSPRGQETQYF. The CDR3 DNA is TGTGCCAGCAGTCCCCGTGGCCAAGAGACCCAGTACTTC.